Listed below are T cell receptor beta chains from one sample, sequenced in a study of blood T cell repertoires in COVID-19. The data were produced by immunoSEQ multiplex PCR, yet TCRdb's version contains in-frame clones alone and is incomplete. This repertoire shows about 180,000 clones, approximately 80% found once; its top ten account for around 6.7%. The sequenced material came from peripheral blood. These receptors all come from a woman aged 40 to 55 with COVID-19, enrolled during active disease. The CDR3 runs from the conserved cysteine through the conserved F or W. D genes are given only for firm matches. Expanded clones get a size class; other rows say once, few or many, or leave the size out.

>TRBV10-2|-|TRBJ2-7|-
TGCGCCAGCAGTGTCGGTGGCGAGCAGTACTTC
CASSVGGEQYF
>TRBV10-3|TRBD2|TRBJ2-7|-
TGTGCCATCAGTTTAGCGGGAGCGGAATACGAGCAGTACTTC
CAISLAGAEYEQYF
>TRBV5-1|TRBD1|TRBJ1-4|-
TGCGCCAGCAGCCGGACAGGAACTAATGAAAAACTGTTTTTT
CASSRTGTNEKLFF
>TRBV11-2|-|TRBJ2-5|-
TGTGCCAGCAGCTCTCTAAGAGGGAGTAGTAAGACCCAGTACTTC
CASSSLRGSSKTQYF
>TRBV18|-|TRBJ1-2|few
TGTGCCAGCTCACCTCTACCTGGGACGACGGAGGGTGGCTACACCTTC
CASSPLPGTTEGGYTF
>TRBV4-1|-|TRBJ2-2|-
TGCGCCAGCAGCCAAGACAGGGTTGGAACCGGGGAGCTGTTTTTT
CASSQDRVGTGELFF
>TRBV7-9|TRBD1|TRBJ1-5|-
TGTGCCAGCAGCTTAGGGGACGGACAGGGTCCTTATAGCAATCAGCCCCAGCATTTT
CASSLGDGQGPYSNQPQHF
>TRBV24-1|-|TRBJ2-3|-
TGTGCCACCTCTAGCTCAGCGGACAGAGATACGCAGTATTTT
CATSSSADRDTQYF
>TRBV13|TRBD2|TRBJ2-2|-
TGTGCCAGCAGCTTAGCTAGCGGGGGCAACACCGGGGAGCTGTTTTTT
CASSLASGGNTGELFF
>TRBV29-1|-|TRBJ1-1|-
TGCAGCGGAGGACATTCGGACACTGAAGCTTTCTTT
CSGGHSDTEAFF
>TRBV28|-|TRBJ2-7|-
TGTGCCAGCTTACCGCCCGGGACTTTCTACGAGCAGTACTTC
CASLPPGTFYEQYF
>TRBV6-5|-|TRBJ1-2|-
TGTGCCAGCAGTTACTCGGGGGGTAACTATGGCTACACCTTC
CASSYSGGNYGYTF
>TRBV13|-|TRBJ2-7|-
TGTGCCAGCAGCTCGCGCTCGTACGAGCAGTACTTC
CASSSRSYEQYF
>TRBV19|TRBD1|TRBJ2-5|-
TGTGCCAGTAGTCCCGGTGGGACAGGCCTCCAAGAGACCCAGTACTTC
CASSPGGTGLQETQYF
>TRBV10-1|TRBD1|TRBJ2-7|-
TGCGCCAGCAGTTTACGGACAGGGGCGAACTACGAGCAGTACTTC
CASSLRTGANYEQYF
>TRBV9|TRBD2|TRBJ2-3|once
TGTGCCAGCAGCACGGGACTAAGGGGGCAGTATTTT
CASSTGLRGQYF
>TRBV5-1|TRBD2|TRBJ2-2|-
TGCGCCAGCCGACTAGCGGGGGGTCGGGAGCTGTTTTTT
CASRLAGGRELFF
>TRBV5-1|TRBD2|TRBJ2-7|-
TGCGCCAGCACTAGACTAGCGGGGGGACACTACGAGCAGTACTTC
CASTRLAGGHYEQYF
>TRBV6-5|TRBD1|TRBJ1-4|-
TGTGCCAGCACCCTGGGGACAGGGACTGAAAAACTGTTTTTT
CASTLGTGTEKLFF
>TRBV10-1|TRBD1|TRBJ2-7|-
TGCGCCAGCAGGAGGGACAGGGGCCACGAGCAGTACTTC
CASRRDRGHEQYF
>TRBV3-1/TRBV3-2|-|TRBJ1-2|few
TGTGCCAGCAGCCAAGATAGGGGGAACTATGGCTACACCTTC
CASSQDRGNYGYTF
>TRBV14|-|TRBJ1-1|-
TGTGCCAGCAGCCAAGATTTAATAGTGGGGCAGGTAAACACTGAAGCTTTCTTT
CASSQDLIVGQVNTEAFF
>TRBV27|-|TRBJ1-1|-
TGTGCCAGCAGCATGCGGGGGTCCATGAACACTGAAGCTTTCTTT
CASSMRGSMNTEAFF
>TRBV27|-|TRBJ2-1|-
TGTGCCAGCAGTTCCCTTAGCTCCTACAATGAGCAGTTCTTC
CASSSLSSYNEQFF
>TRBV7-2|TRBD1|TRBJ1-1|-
TGTGCCAGCAGCGCACGGGTGGGACAGGGGATGAACACTGAAGCTTTCTTT
CASSARVGQGMNTEAFF
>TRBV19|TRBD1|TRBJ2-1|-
TGTGCCAGTAGCCTGCGGGACAGGGGTTTGCCCCAGCAGTTCTTC
CASSLRDRGLPQQFF
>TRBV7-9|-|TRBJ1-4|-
TGTGCCAGCAGCTTAGCTGCAGGGAAGAATGAAAAACTGTTTTTT
CASSLAAGKNEKLFF
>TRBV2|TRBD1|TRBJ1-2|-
TGTGCCAGCAAGGAGGGGGCAGGGGGCTACACCTTC
CASKEGAGGYTF
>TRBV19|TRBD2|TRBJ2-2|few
TGTGCCAGTAGTACAGGACTAGCCGGAACCGGGGAGCTGTTTTTT
CASSTGLAGTGELFF
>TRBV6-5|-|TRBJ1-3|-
TGTGCCAGCAGCCGCAATCAGGGGACTGGAAACACCATATATTTT
CASSRNQGTGNTIYF
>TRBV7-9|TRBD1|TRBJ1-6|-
TGTGCCAGCAGGGACAGGGACTCCTATAATTCACCCCTCCACTTT
CASRDRDSYNSPLHF
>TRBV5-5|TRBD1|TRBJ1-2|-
TGTGCCAGCAGACTTCAGCAGGGGGCTAACTATGGCTACACCTTC
CASRLQQGANYGYTF
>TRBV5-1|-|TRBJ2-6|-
TGCGCCAGCAGCTCGGGACTGAGCCTCTCTGGGGCCAACGTCCTGACTTTC
CASSSGLSLSGANVLTF
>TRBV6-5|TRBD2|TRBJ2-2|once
TGTGCCAGCAGAATAGCGGGAGTCACCACCGGGGAGCTGTTTTTT
CASRIAGVTTGELFF
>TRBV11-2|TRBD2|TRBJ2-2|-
TGTGCCAGCAGCTGGACTAGCGGGAGGGCCGGGGAGCTGTTTTTT
CASSWTSGRAGELFF
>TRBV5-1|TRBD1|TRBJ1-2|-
TGCGCCAGCAGCACGGGACAGGGCTTCCCTGGCTACACCTTC
CASSTGQGFPGYTF
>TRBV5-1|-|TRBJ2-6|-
TGCGCCAGCAGCTTGGTAGCCAGCACCGGGGCCAACGTCCTGACTTTC
CASSLVASTGANVLTF